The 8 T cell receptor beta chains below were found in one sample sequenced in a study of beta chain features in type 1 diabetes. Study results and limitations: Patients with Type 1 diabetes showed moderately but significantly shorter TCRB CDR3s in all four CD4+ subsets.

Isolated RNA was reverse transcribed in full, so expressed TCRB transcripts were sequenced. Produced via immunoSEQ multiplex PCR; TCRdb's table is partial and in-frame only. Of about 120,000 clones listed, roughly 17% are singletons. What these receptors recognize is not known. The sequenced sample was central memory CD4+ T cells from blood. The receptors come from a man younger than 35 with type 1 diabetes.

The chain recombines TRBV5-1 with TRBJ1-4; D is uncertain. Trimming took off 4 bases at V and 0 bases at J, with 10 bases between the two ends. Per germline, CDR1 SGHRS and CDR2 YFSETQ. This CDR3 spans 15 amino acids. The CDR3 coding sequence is TGCGCCAGCAGCCGGATTGGGGCAACTAATGAAAAACTGTTTTTT. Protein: CASSRIGATNEKLFF.

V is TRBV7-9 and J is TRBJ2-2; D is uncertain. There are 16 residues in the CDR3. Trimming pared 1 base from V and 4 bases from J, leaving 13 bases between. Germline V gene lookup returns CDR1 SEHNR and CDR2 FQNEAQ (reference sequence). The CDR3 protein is CASSLEWRRSTGELFF. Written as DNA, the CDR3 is TGTGCCAGCAGCTTAGAATGGCGAAGGAGCACCGGGGAGCTGTTTTTT.

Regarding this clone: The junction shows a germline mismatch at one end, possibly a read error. CDR3 in DNA: TGTGCCTGGAGAGGGGAAGGAGGCCAAGGGACCCAGTACTTC. Translated: CAWRGEGGQGTQYF. The chain joins TRBV30 to TRBJ2-5, with D perhaps assigned TRBD1 or TRBD2 (5 bases each). There are 14 residues in the CDR3. The germline V gene has CDR1 GTSNPN and CDR2 SVGIG (reference sequence).

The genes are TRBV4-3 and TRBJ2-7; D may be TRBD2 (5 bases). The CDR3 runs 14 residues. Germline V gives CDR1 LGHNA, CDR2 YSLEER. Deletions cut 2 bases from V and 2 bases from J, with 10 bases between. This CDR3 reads CASSQLAGAYEQYF. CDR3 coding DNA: TGCGCCAGCAGCCAATTGGCGGGCGCCTACGAGCAGTACTTC.

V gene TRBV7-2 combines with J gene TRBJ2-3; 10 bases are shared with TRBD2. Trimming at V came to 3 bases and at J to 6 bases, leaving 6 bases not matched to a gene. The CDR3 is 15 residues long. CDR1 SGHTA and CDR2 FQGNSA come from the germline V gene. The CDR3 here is CASSFRKAGGDTQYF. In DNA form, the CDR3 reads TGTGCCAGCAGCTTTAGAAAAGCGGGGGGGGATACGCAGTATTTT.

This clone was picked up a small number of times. Here the CDR3 reads CASSLAVAAQYEQYF. The CDR3 bases are TGTGCCAGCAGCTTAGCTGTTGCTGCACAGTACGAGCAGTACTTC. The chain combines TRBV7-2 with TRBJ2-7; no firm D call. The CDR3 is 15 residues long. CDR1 and CDR2 from the germline V gene are SGHTA and FQGNSA. V lost 0 bases to trimming and J lost 4 bases, with 13 bases between them.

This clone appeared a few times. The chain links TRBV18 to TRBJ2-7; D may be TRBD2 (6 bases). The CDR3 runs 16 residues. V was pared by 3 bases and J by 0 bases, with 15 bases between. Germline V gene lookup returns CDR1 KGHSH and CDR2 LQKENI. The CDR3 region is CASSPGGSSLSYEQYF. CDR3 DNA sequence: TGTGCCAGCTCACCGGGAGGCAGCTCCCTCTCCTACGAGCAGTACTTC.

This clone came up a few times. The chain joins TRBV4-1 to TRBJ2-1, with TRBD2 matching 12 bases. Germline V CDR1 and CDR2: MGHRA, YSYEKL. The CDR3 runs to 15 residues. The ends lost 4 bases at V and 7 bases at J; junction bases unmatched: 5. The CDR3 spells CASSPSSGRANEQFF. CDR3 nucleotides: TGCGCCAGCAGCCCCTCTAGCGGGAGGGCGAATGAGCAGTTCTTC.